This T cell receptor beta chain was retrieved from a study of CD8+ T cells in alopecia areata. RNA extraction and reverse transcription yielded cDNA as sequencing template. Clones were read by immunoSEQ multiplex PCR, and TCRdb kept only the in-frame ones, dropping some. The sample has around 130,000 clones, approximately 58% seen once. This clone was seen just once. The J segment lost 5 bases and the V segment lost 1 base, leaving 3 bases of the junction unmatched. The CDR3 contains 15 residues. Germline V gives CDR1 SGHRS, CDR2 YFSETQ. This sequence was found in a human donor with alopecia areata. This material consisted of CD4+ T cells sorted from blood, taken at week 0. V and J are TRBV5-1 and TRBJ2-2; 9 nucleotides match TRBD1. CDR3: CASSLTGGRTGELFF. CDR3 coding DNA: TGCGCCAGCAGCTTGACAGGGGGCAGAACCGGGGAGCTGTTTTTT.